The 19 T cell receptor beta chains below all came from one sample that was sequenced in a study of beta chain features in type 1 diabetes. Overall study results and limits: Among all four CD4+ subsets, Type 1 diabetes patients had TCRB CDR3s that were moderately but significantly shorter.

Sequencing targeted expressed TCRB transcripts, as all isolated RNA had been reverse transcribed. Only in-frame clones appear in the TCRdb table, and some are missing; sequencing was by immunoSEQ multiplex PCR. The top ten clones hold 1% of a sample with roughly 300,000 clones, about a tenth of them seen once. These receptors lack a known antigen. The material sequenced was central memory CD4+ T cells from blood. These receptors all come from a man aged 25-40 years with type 1 diabetes.

In its sample, this clone was seen a few times. The chain has TRBV2 and TRBJ1-2; D might be TRBD1 (6 bases). This CDR3 region has 13 residues. Germline CDR1 reads SNHLY; CDR2 reads FYNNEI. The V end was cut by 7 bases, the J end by 4 bases, with 13 bases between. CDR3 residues: CASTAGRGYGYTF. The CDR3 bases are TGTGCCAGCACTGCAGGCAGGGGCTATGGCTACACCTTC.

The chain combines TRBV19 with TRBJ1-5; D is unresolved. This CDR3 has 10 residues. The ends were cut back, 8 bases at V and 9 bases at J, with 8 bases in the middle. Germline assignment: CDR1 LNHDA and CDR2 SQIVND (reference sequence). CDR3 region: CASGPSPQHF. In DNA form, the CDR3 reads TGTGCCAGTGGCCCCTCGCCCCAGCATTTT.

This clone was recorded many times. The rearrangement uses TRBV27 and TRBJ2-3; D is unresolved. Trimming removed 3 bases at V and 2 bases at J, with 9 bases between. The CDR3 runs to 14 residues. Germline assignment: CDR1 MNHEY and CDR2 SMNVEV (reference sequence). The CDR3 sequence: CASSLNDLTDTQYF. The DNA of the CDR3 is TGTGCCAGCAGTTTGAACGATCTCACAGATACGCAGTATTTT.

CDR3 region: CASSLEQGNEQFF. DNA of the CDR3: TGTGCCAGCTCACTTGAACAGGGTAATGAGCAGTTCTTC. This chain joins TRBV18 and TRBJ2-1; maybe TRBD1 (6 bases). The germline CDR1 and CDR2 sequences are KGHSH and LQKENI. The V end lost 4 bases, the J end lost 7 bases, and 11 bases lay between the germline ends. CDR3 length: 13 amino acids.

The chain employs TRBV5-6 and TRBJ2-5; 9 bases align to TRBD1. CDR1 SGHDT and CDR2 YYEEEE come from the germline V gene. The V and J ends lost 4 bases and 3 bases, in that order; junction bases with no gene match: 10. This CDR3 contains 16 residues. The CDR3 here is CASSPGTGSGKETQYF. CDR3 sequence (DNA): TGTGCCAGCAGCCCGGGGACAGGGAGTGGTAAAGAGACCCAGTACTTC.

This clone has just a few counts. Additional DNA sequences in this sample encode the identical CDR3. The chain combines TRBV29-1 with TRBJ2-5; maybe TRBD2 (5 bases). This CDR3 has 10 residues. V was clipped by 4 bases and J by 5 bases, with 5 bases between them. Germline V lookup: CDR1 SQVTM, CDR2 ANQGSEA. This CDR3 is CSVGRETQYF. The CDR3 region has the DNA TGCAGCGTTGGGAGGGAGACCCAGTACTTC.

The V and J genes are TRBV7-2 and TRBJ2-7; 10 bases align to TRBD2. The CDR3 has 16 residues. From germline, CDR1 is SGHTA and CDR2 FQGNSA. V lost 1 base, J lost 1 base, and 4 bases stayed unmatched. The chain's CDR3 is CASSLGSGGVSYEQYF. CDR3 DNA sequence: TGTGCCAGCAGCTTAGGAAGCGGGGGGGTATCCTACGAGCAGTACTTC.

This clone was detected only a few times. This chain joins TRBV6-5 and TRBJ1-1; D possibly corresponds to TRBD1 (5 bases). V was shortened by 5 bases and J by 10 bases, with 17 bases between the two germline ends. The CDR3 contains 13 residues. From germline, CDR1 is MNHEY and CDR2 SVGAGI. CDR3 protein: CASSPRRVGRAFF. As DNA, the CDR3 is TGTGCCAGCAGTCCCCGGAGAGTGGGGCGAGCTTTCTTT.

This clone was counted only a few times. The V gene is TRBV29-1, the J gene TRBJ1-4; 7 positions match TRBD1. The V gene's germline CDR1 is SQVTM and CDR2 ANQGSEA. CDR3 length equals 14 residues. After removal of 5 bases from V and 3 bases from J, the junction contained 6 bases not matched to a gene. In DNA, the CDR3 is TGCAGCGTTTTCACCGGGACAGCTAATGAAAAACTGTTTTTT. As protein: CSVFTGTANEKLFF. Together with reference TRBV29-1 and TRBJ1-4, the CDR3 gives the full variable domain: SAVISQKPSRDICQRGTSLTIQCQVDSQVTMMFWYRQQPGQSLTLIATANQGSEATYESGFVIDKFPISRPNLTFSTLTVSNMSPEDSSIYLCSVFTGTANEKLFFGSGTQLSVL.

This clone came up a few times. V is TRBV7-9 and J is TRBJ2-3; unclear D gene. The germline V and J ends were trimmed by 0 bases and 8 bases, with 9 bases remaining between them. The CDR3 consists of 13 residues. Germline CDR1 reads SEHNR; CDR2 reads FQNEAQ (reference sequence). CDR3: CASSLAWGGTQYF. CDR3 DNA: TGTGCCAGCAGCTTAGCGTGGGGTGGTACGCAGTATTTT.

This clone has more than one count but fewer than ten. This chain links TRBV6-5 with TRBJ1-1; 8 bases line up with TRBD1. Germline lookup yields CDR1 MNHEY and CDR2 SVGAGI. The V segment lost 6 bases and the J segment 8 bases; nucleotides outside the gene matches: 5. The CDR3 is made up of 12 amino acids. Here the CDR3 DNA reads TGTGCCAGCAGATCGGACAGGGCCGAAGCTTTCTTT. Translating gives CASRSDRAEAFF.

The sample holds many counts of this clone. V gene TRBV7-2 combines with J gene TRBJ1-4, with D unresolved. Germline-derived CDR1 and CDR2 are SGHTA and FQGNSA. The germline V and J ends were trimmed by 5 bases and 0 bases, with 7 bases remaining between them. The CDR3 spans 14 residues. The CDR3 DNA sequence: TGTGCCAGCAGCAGCATTGCAACTAATGAAAAACTGTTTTTT. It is translated as CASSSIATNEKLFF.

The chain carries TRBV6-6 and TRBJ2-1; 11 positions agree with TRBD2. Losses at the gene ends were 2 bases for V and 9 bases for J; bases not matched to a gene: 9. Looked up from germline, CDR1 is MNHNY and CDR2 is SVGAGI (reference sequence). This CDR3 contains 16 residues. The CDR3 loop reads CASSYRSGGAVREQFF. In nucleotides, the CDR3 is TGTGCCAGCAGTTACCGTAGCGGGGGGGCCGTCCGTGAGCAGTTCTTC.

The gene calls are TRBV11-2 and TRBJ2-7; the D is unclear. CDR1 is SGHAT and CDR2 is FQNNGV in the germline V gene. The CDR3 consists of 12 residues. Trimming cost V 5 bases and J 3 bases, with 8 bases left between them. CDR3 loop: CASSMVGYEQYF. The CDR3 DNA sequence: TGTGCCAGCAGCATGGTAGGCTACGAGCAGTACTTC.

The table lists this clone with a few counts. The chain employs TRBV6-1 and TRBJ1-2; TRBD1 is a possible D gene (5 bases). This CDR3 spans 12 amino acids. Germline V gene sequence: CDR1 MNHNS, CDR2 SASEGT. V was pared by 8 bases and J by 2 bases, with 9 bases between. The CDR3 region has the DNA TGTGCCAGCGGGGCCAGGAACTATGGCTACACCTTC. It is translated as CASGARNYGYTF.

This clone was detected a few times. The chain joins TRBV5-1 to TRBJ1-1, with D possibly matching TRBD1 (5 bases). The germline CDR1 and CDR2 sequences are SGHRS and YFSETQ. The CDR3 sequence is 14 residues long. V dropped 2 bases and J dropped 3 bases, with 11 bases sitting between them. CDR3 loop: CASSFWVGDTEAFF. DNA for the CDR3: TGCGCCAGCAGCTTCTGGGTGGGGGACACTGAAGCTTTCTTT.

The chain has TRBV5-1 and TRBJ2-2, with 9 positions matching TRBD1. The length of the CDR3 is 18 residues. J was trimmed by 4 bases and V by 3 bases; bases with no gene match: 13. The germline gives CDR1 SGHRS, CDR2 YFSETQ. In DNA, the CDR3 is TGCGCCAGCAGCTCGATCCTCCCGGGACAGGGAGGCACCGGGGAGCTGTTTTTT. This gives the protein CASSSILPGQGGTGELFF.

This clone was picked up many times. The chain combines TRBV5-6 with TRBJ1-5; no definite D call. Per the germline V gene, CDR1 is SGHDT and CDR2 is YYEEEE. The CDR3 is made up of 14 amino acids. V shed 0 bases and J shed 3 bases, with 7 bases lying between them. In DNA form, the CDR3 reads TGTGCCAGCAGCTTGGGGCCTCTCAATCAGCCCCAGCATTTT. Its translation is CASSLGPLNQPQHF.

The chain combines TRBV7-2 with TRBJ2-5; D is possibly TRBD1 (6 bases). Germline V gene sequence: CDR1 SGHTA, CDR2 FQGNSA. CDR3 length: 13 amino acids. V dropped 5 bases and J dropped 4 bases, with 11 bases sitting between them. CDR3 bases: TGTGCCAGCAGCCATAGAGGGGGAGAGACCCAGTACTTC. Protein sequence: CASSHRGGETQYF.